The 10 T cell receptor beta chains below come from one sample, sequenced in a study of blood T cell repertoires in COVID-19 (dated by TCRdb to the early 2020s). The library was made by the immunoSEQ multiplex PCR assay. The clones in this table, taken by TCRdb from immuneACCESS, are in-frame only. Not every clone is retained; where verified, under half of the shortfall comes from an unresolved V gene, and the cause of the rest is unknown. The sample table lists 150,000 to 200,000 clones, approximately 88% of them with a count of one. The ten largest make up under 15% of the sample. Sequencing was done on a sample of PBMCs or T cells enriched from blood (not recorded which). The receptor source for this set is a woman aged 55-70 years who had recovered from COVID-19.

A note on this clone: Germline is not matched at one junction end, which may reflect a read error. The chain recombines TRBV6-4 with TRBJ2-3; 8 bases line up with TRBD2. Germline CDR1 MRHNA, CDR2 SNTAGT. The CDR3 is 15 residues long. In DNA form, the CDR3 reads TGTGCCAGCAGTGACGTCGGGGGGGCCACAGTTACGCAGTATTTT. Its protein product is CASSDVGGATVTQYF.

The chain couples TRBV7-3 to TRBJ2-1, with D possibly being TRBD2 (7 bases). Germline loops: CDR1 SGHTA, CDR2 FQGTGA. V was clipped by 4 bases and J by 8 bases, with 12 bases between them. The length of the CDR3 is 13 residues. CDR3 residues: CASSSGGQDEQFF. The CDR3 bases are TGTGCCAGCAGCTCGGGGGGCCAGGATGAGCAGTTCTTC.

The J gene is TRBJ2-7, the V gene TRBV20-1; D is unresolved. The CDR3 consists of 11 residues. Germline V gene sequence: CDR1 DFQATT, CDR2 SNEGSKA (reference sequence). The V and J ends lost 2 bases and 8 bases respectively, with 10 bases between them. In nucleotides, the CDR3 is TGCAGTGCTAGAAACCCCCCTAAGCAGTACTTC. Its protein product is CSARNPPKQYF.

CDR3 nucleotide sequence: TGTGCCAGCTCACCACCGGCTGCGGCAAATACGCAGTATTTT. Translating it yields CASSPPAAANTQYF. The V gene is TRBV18, the J gene TRBJ2-3; D ambiguous. This CDR3 is built from 14 residues. V was pared by 0 bases and J by 7 bases, with 11 bases between. Per germline, CDR1 KGHSH and CDR2 LQKENI.

This clone was observed a single time. The chain carries TRBV7-8 and TRBJ2-1, with D perhaps TRBD1 (6 bases). This CDR3 has 16 residues. Per germline, CDR1 SGHVS and CDR2 FQNEAQ. Trimming took off 4 bases at V and 1 base at J, with 14 bases between the two ends. The CDR3 DNA reads TGTGCCAGCAGCTCCTCTATAGGGGGTTCCTACAATGAGCAGTTCTTC. Amino acid sequence: CASSSSIGGSYNEQFF.

The chain links TRBV18 to TRBJ1-4; 7 bases agree with TRBD1. The CDR3 loop spans 18 amino acids. CDR1 is KGHSH and CDR2 is LQKENI in the germline V gene. Trimming removed 6 bases from V and 2 bases from J; junction bases left unmatched: 15. The CDR3 loop reads CASSLHRQGRGTNEKLFF. The DNA for the CDR3 is TGTGCCAGCTCCCTACACCGACAGGGTCGGGGGACTAATGAAAAACTGTTTTTT.

V and J are TRBV11-2 and TRBJ1-1, with a possible D match to TRBD1 (6 bases). CDR1 and CDR2 (germline): SGHAT, FQNNGV. CDR3 size: 12 residues. V was pared by 6 bases and J by 4 bases, with 9 bases between. The CDR3 here is CASRHRATEAFF. The CDR3 DNA is TGTGCCAGCAGGCACAGGGCCACTGAAGCTTTCTTT.

V gene TRBV27 combines with J gene TRBJ1-2, with D hard to call. Germline V CDR1 and CDR2: MNHEY, SMNVEV (reference sequence). This CDR3 is built from 9 residues. Trimming pared 8 bases from V and 4 bases from J, leaving 2 bases between. The CDR3 DNA reads TGTGCCAGCCTCTATGGCTACACCTTC. Protein: CASLYGYTF.

The rearrangement joins TRBV7-8 to TRBJ1-6; D is unclear. The CDR3 contains 15 residues. Germline CDR1 reads SGHVS; CDR2 reads FQNEAQ. The V and J ends lost 6 bases and 6 bases respectively, with 15 bases between them. CDR3 coding DNA: TGTGCCAGCAGAACGGGGAACCTGATTAATTCACCCCTCCACTTT. It is translated as CASRTGNLINSPLHF.

The V gene is TRBV7-9, the J gene TRBJ2-1, with TRBD2 matching 8 bases. This CDR3 has 15 amino acids. The V and J ends lost 5 bases and 0 bases, in that order; junction bases with no gene match: 3. Germline V gene data show CDR1 as SEHNR and CDR2 as FQNEAQ (reference sequence). As DNA, the CDR3 is TGTGCCAGCAGCCGGAGCGGGAGCTCCTACAATGAGCAGTTCTTC. The encoded protein is CASSRSGSSYNEQFF.